This T cell receptor beta chain was sequenced in a study of vaccination effects on CD4 cells after COVID-19. Sequencing in the ViraFEST assay came after antigen-specific CD4+ T cells had been expanded with viral peptide pools, which were used to stimulate PBMC. Following culture for around 10 days, CD4+ T cells were isolated. Prior SARS-CoV-2 infection was absent in the vaccine recipients, as shown by negative nucleocapsid antibodies. Cultures got half-medium changes with IL-2 on days 3 and 7. The CDR3 spans 17 residues. The germline V gene has CDR1 SQVTM and CDR2 ANQGSEA. The V segment lost 6 bases and the J segment 3 bases; nucleotides outside the gene matches: 16. The data were produced by immunoSEQ multiplex PCR, yet TCRdb's version contains in-frame clones alone and is incomplete. Among approximately 70,000 clones listed, 65% to 80% were seen once. With respect to this clone: Its antigen is as yet unknown.

Sequenced material: CD4+ T cells from PBMCs cultured with HCoV-NL63 spike peptides, taken before COVID-19 vaccination. The chain uses TRBV29-1 and TRBJ2-2; TRBD2 agrees at 7 bases. The clonotype originates from a human donor who received a COVID-19 vaccine. The CDR3 coding sequence is TGCAGCGTGATACTGGGAGGGGCCAAGGCTTACACCGGGGAGCTGTTTTTT. It yields the protein CSVILGGAKAYTGELFF.